The sequence of this TCR beta chain was determined in a study of cytomegalovirus exposure and HLA in healthy donors. The V and J ends lost 7 bases and 6 bases respectively, with 15 bases between them. The CDR3 runs 13 residues. The V gene's germline CDR1 is SGHRS and CDR2 YFSETQ. Profiling relied on immunoSEQ multiplex PCR, and the TCRdb table lists in-frame clones only, not all of them. The profile shows a few hundred thousand clones, approximately 88% of them singletons. Material: PBMCs. The rearrangement links TRBV5-1 to TRBJ2-3; possible D gene TRBD1, 5 bases. The receptor comes from a woman under 40 in good health and CMV-seropositive. The CDR3 nucleotides read TGCGCCAGCTTTCAGGGCAGGGCCGATACGCAGTATTTT. Its translation is CASFQGRADTQYF.